Below, one T cell receptor beta chain is given with its context. This sample was taken from a study of monozygotic twins with inflammatory bowel disease. TCRdb reanalyzed the 5' RACE reads, giving one entry per CDR3 protein sequence and no DNA. This sample's clone table lists over 130,000 distinct CDR3 sequences. Material: blood. This TCR came from a human donor with ulcerative colitis or Crohn's disease, or a healthy co-twin of an affected twin (not recorded which).

This CDR3 reads CSARANTEAFF. V and J are TRBV20-1 and TRBJ1-1. CDR3 length: 11 residues. Germline V gene data show CDR1 as DFQATT and CDR2 as SNEGSKA (reference sequence).